The 7 T cell receptor beta chains below all came from one sample that was sequenced in a study of blood T cells in healthy people across ages. A J-beta primer mix and a sample-barcoded 5' primer were used in a second PCR of about 7 to 12 cycles. Using its own MiXCR run on the 5' RACE reads, TCRdb lists one record per CDR3 protein. The profile shows roughly 1,500,000 distinct CDR3 sequences, roughly 32% of them singletons. Sequencing input: blood. These receptors were obtained from a woman aged 25 to 45 in good health.

This chain connects TRBV10-3 to TRBJ1-5; no clear D gene. CDR3 length: 16 residues. Germline V CDR1 and CDR2: ENHRY, SYGVKD. V shed 0 bases and J shed 4 bases, with 13 bases lying between them. CDR3 in DNA: TGTGCCATCAGTGAGTCGACTCCGGCCCTAAATCAGCCCCAGCATTTT. Translated: CAISESTPALNQPQHF.

Only a few counts were recorded for this clonotype. The rearrangement links TRBV27 to TRBJ2-2; possible D gene TRBD2, 7 bases. The ends were cut back, 5 bases at V and 7 bases at J, with 17 bases in the middle. Germline V lookup: CDR1 MNHEY, CDR2 SMNVEV (reference sequence). There are 15 residues in the CDR3. Here the CDR3 reads CASSPGGGRIGELFF. The CDR3 DNA is TGTGCCAGCAGTCCTGGGGGGGGGCGTATCGGGGAGCTGTTTTTT.

The chain joins TRBV6-5 to TRBJ1-1; TRBD1 is a possible D gene (5 bases). The V end was cut by 2 bases, the J end by 3 bases, with 7 bases between. The CDR3 consists of 13 residues. Germline loops: CDR1 MNHEY, CDR2 SVGAGI. Written as DNA, the CDR3 is TGTGCCAGCAGTTACGGCAGGGACACTGAAGCTTTCTTT. It specifies CASSYGRDTEAFF.

The J gene is TRBJ2-1, the V gene TRBV4-2; a weak D match, TRBD2 (7 bases). The CDR3 length is 14 residues. Trimming took 4 bases from V and 6 from J, leaving 13 bases between them. Per the germline V gene, CDR1 is LGHNA and CDR2 is YNFKEQ. CDR3 sequence (DNA): TGTGCCAGCAGCCCCAGGGGAGGGAGCAATGAGCAGTTCTTC. Its protein product is CASSPRGGSNEQFF.

This clonotype was observed a few times. This sequence joins TRBV12-3 or TRBV12-4 and TRBJ2-5; TRBD1 matches 9 bases. This CDR3 is 13 amino acids long. The ends lost 3 bases at V and 11 bases at J; junction bases unmatched: 7. CDR3 in amino acids: CASSFGTGQEQYF. The CDR3, as DNA: TGTGCCAGCAGTTTCGGGACAGGGCAAGAGCAGTACTTC.

This clonotype appeared a few times. The V gene is TRBV20-1, the J gene TRBJ2-7; D is unclear. The V gene lost 4 bases and the J gene lost 3 bases, with 10 bases spanning the gap. Germline V gives CDR1 DFQATT, CDR2 SNEGSKA (reference sequence). This CDR3 spans 12 amino acids. CDR3 DNA: TGCAGTGCTACCCCGCGGATCTACGAGCAGTACTTC. Its protein is CSATPRIYEQYF.

The chain combines TRBV20-1 with TRBJ2-1; possibly TRBD1 for D (6 bases). CDR3 length: 17 amino acids. Germline assignment: CDR1 DFQATT and CDR2 SNEGSKA (reference sequence). Trimming removed 6 bases from V and 10 bases from J, with 31 bases in between. This CDR3 is CSALTENSNQPQGEQFF. The CDR3 DNA reads as TGCAGTGCCCTGACAGAAAATAGCAATCAGCCCCAGGGGGAGCAGTTCTTC.